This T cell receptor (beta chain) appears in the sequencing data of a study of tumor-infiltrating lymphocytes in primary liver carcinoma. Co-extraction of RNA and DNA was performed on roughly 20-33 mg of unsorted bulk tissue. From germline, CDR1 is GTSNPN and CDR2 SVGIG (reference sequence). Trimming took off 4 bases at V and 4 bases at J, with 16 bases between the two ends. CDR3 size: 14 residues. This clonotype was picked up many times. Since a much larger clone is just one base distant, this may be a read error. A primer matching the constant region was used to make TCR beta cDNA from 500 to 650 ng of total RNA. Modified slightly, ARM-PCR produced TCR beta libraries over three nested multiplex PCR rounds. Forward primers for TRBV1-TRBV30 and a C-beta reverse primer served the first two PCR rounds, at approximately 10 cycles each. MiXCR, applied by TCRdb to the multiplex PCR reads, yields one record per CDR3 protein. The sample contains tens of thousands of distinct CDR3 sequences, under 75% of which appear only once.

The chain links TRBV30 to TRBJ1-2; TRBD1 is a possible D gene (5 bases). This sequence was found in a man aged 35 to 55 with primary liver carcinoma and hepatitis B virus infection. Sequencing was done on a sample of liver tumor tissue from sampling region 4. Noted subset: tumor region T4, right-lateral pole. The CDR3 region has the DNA TGTGCCTGGACCCAGGGAAGCAAAGGCTATGGCTACACCTTC. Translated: CAWTQGSKGYGYTF.